These T cell receptor beta chains were read from a single sample in a study of blood T cell repertoires in COVID-19. This table comes from immunoSEQ multiplex PCR, and its TCRdb copy is limited to in-frame clones, with some not included. The table has some 150,000 clones, more than 80% seen once. Input material: peripheral blood. Receptor source: a woman aged 55-70 years with active COVID-19. Each CDR3 is given with its conserved first and last residue. A D gene is named only where the DNA matches it firmly. A row's size may be missing; if present it is once, few, many or a size class.

CDR3aa: CASSLGMSTASSYNEQFF; CDR3nt: TGCGCCAGCAGCTTGGGTATGTCGACAGCGAGCTCCTACAATGAGCAGTTCTTC; v_gene: TRBV5-1; d_gene: NA; abundance: NA; j_gene: TRBJ2-1
CDR3aa: CASSFGLIETQYF; CDR3nt: TGTGCCAGCAGCTTCGGACTAATAGAGACCCAGTACTTC; v_gene: TRBV11-2; d_gene: NA; abundance: NA; j_gene: TRBJ2-5
CDR3aa: CATSRDQGNYGYTF; CDR3nt: TGTGCCACCAGCAGAGACCAGGGTAACTATGGCTACACCTTC; v_gene: TRBV15; d_gene: NA; abundance: NA; j_gene: TRBJ1-2
CDR3aa: CASSPRQRESEQYF; CDR3nt: TGTGCCAGCTCACCACGTCAGCGGGAGAGCGAGCAGTACTTC; v_gene: TRBV18; d_gene: TRBD2; abundance: once; j_gene: TRBJ2-7
CDR3aa: CASSSGQGQDTQYF; CDR3nt: TGTGCCAGCAGTTCGGGACAGGGGCAGGATACGCAGTATTTT; v_gene: TRBV28; d_gene: TRBD1; abundance: NA; j_gene: TRBJ2-3
CDR3aa: CASSRDGPPAYEQYF; CDR3nt: TGTGCCAGCAGCCGGGATGGTCCTCCCGCCTACGAGCAGTACTTC; v_gene: TRBV9; d_gene: NA; abundance: NA; j_gene: TRBJ2-7
CDR3aa: CAISEGLGGDYGYTF; CDR3nt: TGTGCCATCAGCGAGGGCTTAGGGGGGGACTATGGCTACACCTTC; v_gene: TRBV10-3; d_gene: NA; abundance: NA; j_gene: TRBJ1-2
CDR3aa: CASSLVAGGVTGELFF; CDR3nt: TGTGCCAGCAGCTTAGTGGCGGGAGGGGTCACCGGGGAGCTGTTTTTT; v_gene: TRBV7-8; d_gene: TRBD2; abundance: NA; j_gene: TRBJ2-2
CDR3aa: CASSLALASGLGEQYF; CDR3nt: TGTGCCAGCAGCTTAGCGCTGGCTAGCGGGTTAGGGGAGCAGTACTTC; v_gene: TRBV7-9; d_gene: TRBD2; abundance: few; j_gene: TRBJ2-7
CDR3aa: CASSLETSGIGQYF; CDR3nt: TGTGCCAGCAGCTTAGAAACTAGCGGGATAGGCCAGTACTTC; v_gene: TRBV7-2; d_gene: TRBD2; abundance: NA; j_gene: TRBJ2-5
CDR3aa: CASSPRVDSPLHF; CDR3nt: TGTGCCAGCAGCCCCAGGGTCGATTCACCCCTCCACTTT; v_gene: TRBV6-5; d_gene: NA; abundance: NA; j_gene: TRBJ1-6
CDR3aa: CSASFHEQFF; CDR3nt: TGCAGTGCATCTTTCCATGAGCAGTTCTTC; v_gene: TRBV20-1; d_gene: NA; abundance: NA; j_gene: TRBJ2-1
CDR3aa: CASSTDGTPSYNEQFF; CDR3nt: TGTGCCAGTAGTACGGACGGGACACCTTCCTACAATGAGCAGTTCTTC; v_gene: TRBV19; d_gene: NA; abundance: once; j_gene: TRBJ2-1
CDR3aa: CATKTPPGQGISYEQYF; CDR3nt: TGTGCCACCAAAACCCCCCCGGGACAGGGCATCTCCTACGAGCAGTACTTC; v_gene: TRBV28; d_gene: TRBD1; abundance: NA; j_gene: TRBJ2-7
CDR3aa: CASSSGLAGASYEQYF; CDR3nt: TGTGCCAGCAGTTCGGGACTAGCGGGAGCCTCCTACGAGCAGTACTTC; v_gene: TRBV27; d_gene: TRBD2; abundance: NA; j_gene: TRBJ2-7
CDR3aa: CAISGGTSRTDTQYF; CDR3nt: TGTGCCATCAGTGGTGGGACTAGTCGCACAGATACGCAGTATTTT; v_gene: TRBV10-3; d_gene: TRBD2; abundance: NA; j_gene: TRBJ2-3
CDR3aa: CASSYLVPSLDRFCEKYEQYF; CDR3nt: TGCGCCAGCAGCTACCTAGTTCCGTCCCTCGACAGGTTTTGTGAGAAGTACGAGCAGTACTTC; v_gene: TRBV5-1; d_gene: NA; abundance: once; j_gene: TRBJ2-7
CDR3aa: CASRVQAGVPDEQFF; CDR3nt: TGTGCCAGCAGGGTACAGGCGGGAGTGCCCGATGAGCAGTTCTTC; v_gene: TRBV5-4; d_gene: TRBD2; abundance: NA; j_gene: TRBJ2-1
CDR3aa: CASSPGGNAINQPQHF; CDR3nt: TGTGCCAGCAGCCCCGGGGGAAACGCAATTAATCAGCCCCAGCATTTT; v_gene: TRBV28; d_gene: NA; abundance: NA; j_gene: TRBJ1-5
CDR3aa: CASSPFRAGSQETQYF; CDR3nt: TGTGCCAGCAGTCCCTTTAGGGCGGGCTCCCAAGAGACCCAGTACTTC; v_gene: TRBV28; d_gene: NA; abundance: NA; j_gene: TRBJ2-5
CDR3aa: CASSPGHTNEKLFF; CDR3nt: TGTGCCAGCAGCCCGGGACATACTAATGAAAAACTGTTTTTT; v_gene: TRBV5-4; d_gene: NA; abundance: NA; j_gene: TRBJ1-4
CDR3aa: CASSVGFLGTGGPKGRDTQYF; CDR3nt: TGTGCCAGCAGCGTAGGTTTTTTAGGGACAGGGGGCCCCAAGGGCAGGGATACGCAGTATTTT; v_gene: TRBV9; d_gene: TRBD1; abundance: NA; j_gene: TRBJ2-3
CDR3aa: CASSFLGASYGYTF; CDR3nt: TGTGCCAGCAGTTTTTTAGGGGCCAGCTATGGCTACACCTTC; v_gene: TRBV27; d_gene: NA; abundance: NA; j_gene: TRBJ1-2
CDR3aa: CASSQDPSGRASEQFF; CDR3nt: TGCGCCAGCAGCCAAGACCCTAGCGGGAGGGCAAGTGAGCAGTTCTTC; v_gene: TRBV4-1; d_gene: TRBD2; abundance: NA; j_gene: TRBJ2-1
CDR3aa: CASSQQRNTIYF; CDR3nt: TGTGCCAGCAGTCAACAGAGAAACACCATATATTTT; v_gene: TRBV7-9; d_gene: NA; abundance: NA; j_gene: TRBJ1-3
CDR3aa: CASSSRTSGSTDTQYF; CDR3nt: TGTGCCAGCAGTTCCCGGACTAGCGGGTCCACAGATACGCAGTATTTT; v_gene: TRBV28; d_gene: TRBD2; abundance: NA; j_gene: TRBJ2-3
CDR3aa: CASSPGPNQPQHF; CDR3nt: TGTGCCAGCTCACCAGGGCCGAATCAGCCCCAGCATTTT; v_gene: TRBV18; d_gene: NA; abundance: NA; j_gene: TRBJ1-5
CDR3aa: CASSEGAGAANSPLHF; CDR3nt: TGTGCCAGCAGCGAAGGGGCAGGGGCTGCTAATTCACCCCTCCACTTT; v_gene: TRBV9; d_gene: NA; abundance: NA; j_gene: TRBJ1-6
CDR3aa: CASSFGGNSYEQYF; CDR3nt: TGTGCCAGCAGTTTTGGGGGGAATTCCTACGAGCAGTACTTC; v_gene: TRBV28; d_gene: NA; abundance: NA; j_gene: TRBJ2-7
CDR3aa: CASSLDGRGNSPLHF; CDR3nt: TGTGCCAGCAGCTTAGATGGCAGGGGAAATTCACCCCTCCACTTT; v_gene: TRBV7-9; d_gene: NA; abundance: NA; j_gene: TRBJ1-6
CDR3aa: CASSYLAGGPFEQYF; CDR3nt: TGTGCCAGCAGTTACCTGGCGGGAGGGCCTTTCGAGCAGTACTTC; v_gene: TRBV6-5; d_gene: TRBD2; abundance: NA; j_gene: TRBJ2-7
CDR3aa: CASSYPHTGTDTQYF; CDR3nt: TGTGCCAGCAGTTACCCCCACACCGGCACAGATACGCAGTATTTT; v_gene: TRBV6-6; d_gene: NA; abundance: NA; j_gene: TRBJ2-3
CDR3aa: CASRRATGGNAEAFF; CDR3nt: TGTGCCAGCAGAAGAGCGACAGGGGGTAACGCTGAAGCTTTCTTT; v_gene: TRBV7-2; d_gene: TRBD1; abundance: NA; j_gene: TRBJ1-1
CDR3aa: CASSFFASGSSYNEQFF; CDR3nt: TGTGCCAGCAGCTTCTTCGCTAGCGGGAGCTCCTACAATGAGCAGTTCTTC; v_gene: TRBV7-2; d_gene: TRBD2; abundance: NA; j_gene: TRBJ2-1
CDR3aa: CASSLSQTTQETQYF; CDR3nt: TGTGCCAGCAGTTTATCGCAGACTACGCAAGAGACCCAGTACTTC; v_gene: TRBV27; d_gene: NA; abundance: NA; j_gene: TRBJ2-5
CDR3aa: CATSTTPGQGRGVSNQPQHF; CDR3nt: TGTGCCACCAGCACAACACCGGGACAGGGAAGAGGAGTGAGCAATCAGCCCCAGCATTTT; v_gene: TRBV15; d_gene: TRBD1; abundance: once; j_gene: TRBJ1-5
CDR3aa: CASSSPGDYEQYF; CDR3nt: TGCGCCAGCAGCTCCCCGGGGGACTACGAGCAGTACTTC; v_gene: TRBV5-1; d_gene: NA; abundance: NA; j_gene: TRBJ2-7
CDR3aa: CSVKRTGVSGEQYF; CDR3nt: TGCAGCGTCAAAAGGACAGGGGTGAGTGGAGAGCAGTACTTC; v_gene: TRBV29-1; d_gene: TRBD1; abundance: NA; j_gene: TRBJ2-7
CDR3aa: CASSLPMGQALSGANVLTF; CDR3nt: TGCGCCAGCAGTCTTCCTATGGGACAGGCACTCTCTGGGGCCAACGTCCTGACTTTC; v_gene: TRBV10-2; d_gene: TRBD1; abundance: few; j_gene: TRBJ2-6
CDR3aa: CASSLVQGAGSEQFF; CDR3nt: TGTGCCAGCAGCTTAGTCCAGGGGGCGGGTAGTGAGCAGTTCTTC; v_gene: TRBV7-8; d_gene: TRBD1; abundance: NA; j_gene: TRBJ2-1
CDR3aa: CASSQGTTSGYEQFF; CDR3nt: TGTGCCAGCAGCCAAGGTACGACTAGCGGCTATGAGCAGTTCTTC; v_gene: TRBV3-1/TRBV3-2; d_gene: TRBD2; abundance: NA; j_gene: TRBJ2-1
CDR3aa: CASSQVWHSPLHF; CDR3nt: TGTGCCAGCAGCCAAGTTTGGCATTCACCCCTCCACTTT; v_gene: TRBV14; d_gene: NA; abundance: NA; j_gene: TRBJ1-6